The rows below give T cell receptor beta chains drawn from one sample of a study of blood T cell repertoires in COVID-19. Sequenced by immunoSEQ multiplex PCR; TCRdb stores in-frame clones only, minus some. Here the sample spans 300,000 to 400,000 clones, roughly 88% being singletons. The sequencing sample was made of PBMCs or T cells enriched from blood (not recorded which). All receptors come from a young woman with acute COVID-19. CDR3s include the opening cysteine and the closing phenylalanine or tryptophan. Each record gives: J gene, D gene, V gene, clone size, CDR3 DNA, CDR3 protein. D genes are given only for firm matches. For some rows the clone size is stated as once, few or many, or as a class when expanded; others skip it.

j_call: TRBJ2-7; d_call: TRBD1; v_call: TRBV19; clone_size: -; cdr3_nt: TGTGCCAGTAGTATAGGGGGACAGGGTCTCACCTACGAGCAGTACTTC; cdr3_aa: CASSIGGQGLTYEQYF
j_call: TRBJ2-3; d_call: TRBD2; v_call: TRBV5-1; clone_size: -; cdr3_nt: TGCGCCAGCAGCACTAGCGGGGGCACAGATACGCAGTATTTT; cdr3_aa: CASSTSGGTDTQYF
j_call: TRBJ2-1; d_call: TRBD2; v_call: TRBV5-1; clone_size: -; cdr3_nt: TGCGCCAGCAGCAAGGGACTAGCGGGGGTGATCTCCTACAATGAGCAGTTCTTC; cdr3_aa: CASSKGLAGVISYNEQFF
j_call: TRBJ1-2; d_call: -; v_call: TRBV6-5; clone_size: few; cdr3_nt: TGTGCCAGCAGTTACTCGGGCCTTAACTATGGCTACACCTTC; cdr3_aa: CASSYSGLNYGYTF
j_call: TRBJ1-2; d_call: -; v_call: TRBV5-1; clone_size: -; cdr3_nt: TGCGCCAGCAGCTTGGGATCGGGGGCTAACTATGGCTACACCTTC; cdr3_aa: CASSLGSGANYGYTF
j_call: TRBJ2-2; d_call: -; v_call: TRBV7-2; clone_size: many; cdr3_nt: TGTGCCAGCAGCTTACTCTGGGCGACAGCGAACACCGGGGAGCTGTTTTTT; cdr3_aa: CASSLLWATANTGELFF
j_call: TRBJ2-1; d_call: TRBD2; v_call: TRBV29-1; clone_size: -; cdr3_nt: TGCAGCGCCTCAAACCCAGGGACTAGCTACAATGAGCAGTTCTTC; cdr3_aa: CSASNPGTSYNEQFF
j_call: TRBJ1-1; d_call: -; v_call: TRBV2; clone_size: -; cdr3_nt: TGTGCCAGCAGTGAATTTGTCAGGACTCTGAACACTGAAGCTTTCTTT; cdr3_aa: CASSEFVRTLNTEAFF
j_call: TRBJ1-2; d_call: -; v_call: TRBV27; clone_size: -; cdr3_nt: TGTGCCAGCAGTTTTGGGGGCGGGAACTATGGCTACACCTTC; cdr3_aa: CASSFGGGNYGYTF
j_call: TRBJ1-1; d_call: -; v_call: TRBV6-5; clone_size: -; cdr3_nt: TGTGCCAGCGGTAGAGTTATGAACACTGAAGCTTTCTTT; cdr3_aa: CASGRVMNTEAFF
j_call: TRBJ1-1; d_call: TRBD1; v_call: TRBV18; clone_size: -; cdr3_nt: TGTGCCAGCTCACCCCGACAGGGGACGGACACTGAAGCTTTCTTT; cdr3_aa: CASSPRQGTDTEAFF
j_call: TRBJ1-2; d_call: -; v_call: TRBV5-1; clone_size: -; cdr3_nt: TGCGCCAGCAGCCTCTTAAGCGGGGAAACTAACTATGGCTACACCTTC; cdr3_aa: CASSLLSGETNYGYTF
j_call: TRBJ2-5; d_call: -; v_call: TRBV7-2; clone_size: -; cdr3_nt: TGTGCCAGCGCTCCCCAGGCATTCGGGGGTGGGGAGACCCAGTACTTC; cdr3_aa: CASAPQAFGGGETQYF
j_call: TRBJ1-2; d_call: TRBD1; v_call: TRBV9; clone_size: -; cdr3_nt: TGTGCCAGCAGCAACCCTGGGACAGGTCCTAACTATGGCTACACCTTC; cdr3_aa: CASSNPGTGPNYGYTF
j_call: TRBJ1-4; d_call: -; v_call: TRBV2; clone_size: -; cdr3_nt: TGTGCCAGCAGTGAAGACAGGGCTAATGAAAAACTGTTTTTT; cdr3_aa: CASSEDRANEKLFF
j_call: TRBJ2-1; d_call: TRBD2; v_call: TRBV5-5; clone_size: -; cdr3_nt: TGTGCCAGTGGGACTAGCGGGGCTGGCTACAATGAGCAGTTCTTC; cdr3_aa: CASGTSGAGYNEQFF
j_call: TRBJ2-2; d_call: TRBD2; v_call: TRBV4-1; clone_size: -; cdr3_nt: TGCGCCAGCAGCCACCCCAATGGCGGGGGGGCCGGCGGGGAGCTGTTTTTT; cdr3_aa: CASSHPNGGGAGGELFF
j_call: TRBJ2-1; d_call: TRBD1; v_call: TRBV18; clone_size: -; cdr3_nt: TGTGCCAGCTCGTTCACCGGGACAGGGGTTACCAATGAGCAGTTCTTC; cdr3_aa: CASSFTGTGVTNEQFF
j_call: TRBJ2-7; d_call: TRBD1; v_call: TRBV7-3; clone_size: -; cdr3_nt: TGTGCCAGCAGCACAGAACAGGGGACCCGGGCCGAGCAGTACTTC; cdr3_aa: CASSTEQGTRAEQYF
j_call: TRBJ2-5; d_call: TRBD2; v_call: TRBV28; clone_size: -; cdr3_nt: TGTGCCAGCAGCCCGGGACTACTCCAAAGGACCCAGTACTTC; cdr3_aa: CASSPGLLQRTQYF
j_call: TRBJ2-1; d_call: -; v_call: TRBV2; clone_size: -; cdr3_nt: TGTGCCAGCCTGTCTACAGGCTACAATGAGCAGTTCTTC; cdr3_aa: CASLSTGYNEQFF
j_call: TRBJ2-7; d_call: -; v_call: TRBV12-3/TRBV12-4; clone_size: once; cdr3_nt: TGTGCCAGCAGTTTGGCAGGGAAATACGAGCAGTACTTC; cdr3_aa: CASSLAGKYEQYF
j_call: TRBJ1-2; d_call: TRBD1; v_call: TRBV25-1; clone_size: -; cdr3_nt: TGTGCCAGCAGTGTAACAGGGGGCCGCTATGGCTACACCTTC; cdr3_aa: CASSVTGGRYGYTF
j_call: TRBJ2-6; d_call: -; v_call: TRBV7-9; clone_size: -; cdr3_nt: TGTGCCAGCAGCCCTTCACAGGGTTCTGGGGCCAACGTCCTGACTTTC; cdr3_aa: CASSPSQGSGANVLTF
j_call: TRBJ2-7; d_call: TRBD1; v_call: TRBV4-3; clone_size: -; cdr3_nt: TGCGCCAGCAGCCAAGATCATCCCTCCGGACAGGGTGTAGGAATCAGCTACGAGCAGTACTTC; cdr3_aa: CASSQDHPSGQGVGISYEQYF
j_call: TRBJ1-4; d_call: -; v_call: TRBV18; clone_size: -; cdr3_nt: TGTGCCAGCTCACCGGGGCGGGGATTAACTAATGAAAAACTGTTTTTT; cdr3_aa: CASSPGRGLTNEKLFF
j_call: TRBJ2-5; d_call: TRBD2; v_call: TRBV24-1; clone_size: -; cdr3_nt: TGTGCCACCAGTGGTGCGTTAGCGGGGGGGCCCGCGGAGACCCAGTACTTC; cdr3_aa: CATSGALAGGPAETQYF
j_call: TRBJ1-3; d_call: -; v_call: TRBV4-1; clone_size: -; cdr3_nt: TGCGCCAGCAGCCCAAGGTCAGGTCCTGGAAACACCATATATTTT; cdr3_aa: CASSPRSGPGNTIYF
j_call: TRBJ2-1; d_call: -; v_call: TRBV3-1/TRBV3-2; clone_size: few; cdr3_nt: TGTGCCAGCAGCCTGGGGAGCGGAACCTACAATGAGCAGTTCTTC; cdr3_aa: CASSLGSGTYNEQFF
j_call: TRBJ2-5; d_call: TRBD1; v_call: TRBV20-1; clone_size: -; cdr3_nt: TGCAGTGCTAGTTCTCTGACAGGGAAAGAGACCCAGTACTTC; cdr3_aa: CSASSLTGKETQYF
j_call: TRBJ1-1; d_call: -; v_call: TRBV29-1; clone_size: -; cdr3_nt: TGCAGCGTTCGCTTTGTCGGCACTGAAGCTTTCTTT; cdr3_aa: CSVRFVGTEAFF
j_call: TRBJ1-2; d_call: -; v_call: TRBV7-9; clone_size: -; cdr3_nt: TGTGCCAGCAGCTTAGGGCAACCCTACACCTTC; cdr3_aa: CASSLGQPYTF
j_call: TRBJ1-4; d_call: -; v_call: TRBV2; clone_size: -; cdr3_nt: TGTGCCAGCCTCGAACACGGAGGGGCAAATGAAAAACTGTTTTTT; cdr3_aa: CASLEHGGANEKLFF
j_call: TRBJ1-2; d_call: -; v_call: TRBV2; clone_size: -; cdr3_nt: TGTGCCAGCAGTGAGGAGCCCTATGGCTACACCTTC; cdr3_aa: CASSEEPYGYTF
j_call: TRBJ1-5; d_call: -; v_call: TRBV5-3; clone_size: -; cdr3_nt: TGTGCCCTAATAGGGGGGGCCACCCAGCATTTT; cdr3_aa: CALIGGATQHF
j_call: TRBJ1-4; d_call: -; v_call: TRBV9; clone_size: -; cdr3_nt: TGTGCCAGCAGCACCTCAGGGACTAATGAAAAACTGTTTTTT; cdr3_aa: CASSTSGTNEKLFF
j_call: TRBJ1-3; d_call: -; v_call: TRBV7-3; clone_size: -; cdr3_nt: TGTGCCAGCAGCTTACGGAGCATCGGAAACACCATATATTTT; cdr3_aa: CASSLRSIGNTIYF
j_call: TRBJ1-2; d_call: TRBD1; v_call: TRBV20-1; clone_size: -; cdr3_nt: TGCAGTGCTAGTCCTCTACAGGGGGCGCAGGGCTACACCTTC; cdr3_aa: CSASPLQGAQGYTF
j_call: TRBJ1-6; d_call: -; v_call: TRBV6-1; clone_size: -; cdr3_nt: TGTGCCAGCAGTGACAGAGGCCCCTATAATTCACCCCTCCACTTT; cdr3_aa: CASSDRGPYNSPLHF
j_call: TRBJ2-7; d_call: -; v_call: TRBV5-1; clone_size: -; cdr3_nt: TGCGCCAGCAGCTTGGGAAGCAGGTGGCAGGGTCTCTACGAGCAGTACTTC; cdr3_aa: CASSLGSRWQGLYEQYF
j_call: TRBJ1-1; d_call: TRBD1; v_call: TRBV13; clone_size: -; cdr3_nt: TGTGCCAGCAGCCCATGGGACAGGGTGAACACTGAAGCTTTCTTT; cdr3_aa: CASSPWDRVNTEAFF
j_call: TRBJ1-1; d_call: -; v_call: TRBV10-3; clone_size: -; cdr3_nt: TGTGCCATCAGTGAGTCGATGACACCTCCGAACACTGAAGCTTTCTTT; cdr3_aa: CAISESMTPPNTEAFF
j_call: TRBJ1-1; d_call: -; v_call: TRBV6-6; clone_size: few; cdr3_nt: TGTGCCAGCAGTTACGGCGGGGGGGACACTGAAGCTTTCTTT; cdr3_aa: CASSYGGGDTEAFF
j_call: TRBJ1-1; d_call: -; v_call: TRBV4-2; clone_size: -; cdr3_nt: TGTGCCAGCAGCCAACGCGGGCTGAGGGCTGAAGCTTTCTTT; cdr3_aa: CASSQRGLRAEAFF
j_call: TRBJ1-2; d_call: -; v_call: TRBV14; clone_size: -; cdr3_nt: TGTGCCAGCAGCCAAGATATCAGGTGGAGGGTCTATGGCTACACCTTC; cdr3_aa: CASSQDIRWRVYGYTF
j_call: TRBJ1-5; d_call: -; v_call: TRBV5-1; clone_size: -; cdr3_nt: TGCGCCAGCAGCTTGGCTCCGGATCAGCCCCAGCATTTT; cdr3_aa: CASSLAPDQPQHF
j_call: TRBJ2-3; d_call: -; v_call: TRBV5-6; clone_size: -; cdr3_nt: TGTGCCAGCAGCTTCCGACTTGCTGATACGCAGTATTTT; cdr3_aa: CASSFRLADTQYF
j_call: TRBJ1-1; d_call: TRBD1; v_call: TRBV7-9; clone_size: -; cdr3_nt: TGTGCCAGCAGCACCCAGCGACAGGGGGCTCTGAACACTGAAGCTTTCTTT; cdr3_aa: CASSTQRQGALNTEAFF
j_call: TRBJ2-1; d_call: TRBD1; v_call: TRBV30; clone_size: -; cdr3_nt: TGTGCCTGCCCGGGACAGGGATACTATGAGCAGTTCTTC; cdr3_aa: CACPGQGYYEQFF
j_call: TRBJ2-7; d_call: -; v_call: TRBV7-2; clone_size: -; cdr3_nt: TGTGCCAGCAGCCCGCCCGAACAGGATTCCTACGAGCAGTACTTC; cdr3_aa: CASSPPEQDSYEQYF
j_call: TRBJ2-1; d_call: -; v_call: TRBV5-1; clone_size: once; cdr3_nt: TGCGCCAGCAGCTCGGGACTGTTGGGGCATGAGCAGTTCTTC; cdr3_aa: CASSSGLLGHEQFF
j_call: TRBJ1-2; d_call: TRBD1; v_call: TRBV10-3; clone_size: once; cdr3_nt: TGTGCCATCAGGGGACAGGTTGGGTATGGCTACACCTTC; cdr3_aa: CAIRGQVGYGYTF
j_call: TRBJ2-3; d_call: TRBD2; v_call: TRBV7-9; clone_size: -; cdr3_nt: TGTGCCAGCAGCCCGGCAGGCCTAGCGGGGTCAGATACGCAGTATTTT; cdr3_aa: CASSPAGLAGSDTQYF
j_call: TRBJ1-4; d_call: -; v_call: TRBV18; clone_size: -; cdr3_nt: TGTGCCAGCTCACACGGGACTTCCCGGCCCCCTTTTAATGAAAAACTGTTTTTT; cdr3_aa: CASSHGTSRPPFNEKLFF
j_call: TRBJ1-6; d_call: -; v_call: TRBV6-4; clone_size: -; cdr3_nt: TGTGCCAGCGGCGAACGGGGGGGATCACCCCTCCACTTT; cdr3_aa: CASGERGGSPLHF